The 5 T cell receptor beta chains reported below all come from one sample, sequenced in a study of shared clonotypes between healthy human individuals. Some clones are missing from TCRdb's copy, which holds only in-frame ones; the method was immunoSEQ multiplex PCR. This sample carries roughly 220,000 clones, about 65% of them seen once, and the ten largest clones take over 8.5%. Sequencing used memory CD4+ T cells sorted from blood. Subset given: CD45RA-negative fraction. The receptor source for this set is a man in his thirties or forties in good health.

The chain combines TRBV2 with TRBJ1-1; tentative D call: TRBD1 (5 bases). Germline V gives CDR1 SNHLY, CDR2 FYNNEI. This CDR3 has 15 residues. Trimming took off 1 base at V and 6 bases at J, with 15 bases between the two ends. The CDR3 DNA reads TGTGCCAGCAGTGAAGGGAATAGGGGAAGGGCTGAAGCTTTCTTT. This sequence encodes CASSEGNRGRAEAFF.

V usage is TRBV29-1 and J usage is TRBJ2-5; a possible D gene is TRBD2 (6 bases). This CDR3 contains 12 residues. The V and J ends lost 6 bases and 5 bases respectively, with 13 bases between them. CDR1 SQVTM and CDR2 ANQGSEA come from the germline V gene. The CDR3 coding sequence is TGCAGCGTCAACCAGGCGGGGGAGACCCAGTACTTC. Translation: CSVNQAGETQYF.

The table lists this clone with many counts. The rearrangement joins TRBV19 to TRBJ2-1; TRBD2 aligns across 11 bases. J gave up 3 bases and V 6 bases, and 7 bases lay outside the gene matches. The germline V gene encodes CDR1 LNHDA and CDR2 SQIVND (reference sequence). The CDR3 totals 16 residues. The CDR3 protein is CASRKPGLADYNEQFF. In DNA, the CDR3 is TGTGCCAGTAGAAAGCCGGGACTAGCGGACTACAATGAGCAGTTCTTC.

This rearrangement joins TRBV6-5 to TRBJ2-7; D is unresolved. Germline-derived CDR1 and CDR2 are MNHEY and SVGAGI. The V end was cut by 2 bases, the J end by 3 bases, with 17 bases between. CDR3 length equals 16 residues. The CDR3 DNA is TGTGCCAGCAGTTACCCCCGGCGCCCGATCCTCTACGAGCAGTACTTC. It is translated as CASSYPRRPILYEQYF.

This sequence joins TRBV15 and TRBJ2-7, with D tentatively TRBD2 (5 bases). The V and J ends lost 1 base and 3 bases respectively, with 13 bases between them. The CDR3 loop spans 15 amino acids. CDR1 is LNHNV and CDR2 is YYDKDF in the germline V gene (reference sequence). The CDR3 here is CATSRGRPGNYEQYF. CDR3 bases: TGTGCCACCAGCAGAGGAAGACCGGGAAACTACGAGCAGTACTTC.